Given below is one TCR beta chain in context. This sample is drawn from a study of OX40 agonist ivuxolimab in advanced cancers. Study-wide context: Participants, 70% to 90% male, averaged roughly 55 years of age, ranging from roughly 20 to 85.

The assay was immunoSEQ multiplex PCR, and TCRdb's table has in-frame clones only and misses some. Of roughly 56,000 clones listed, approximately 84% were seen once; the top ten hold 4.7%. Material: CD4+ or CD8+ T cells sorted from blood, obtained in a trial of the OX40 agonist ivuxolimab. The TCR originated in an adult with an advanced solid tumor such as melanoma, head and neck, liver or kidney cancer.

CDR3 sequence: CASSRLFDDEQFF. In DNA, the CDR3 is TGCGCCAGCAGTAGGCTCTTTGACGATGAGCAGTTCTTC. The V and J genes are TRBV10-2 and TRBJ2-1, with D uncertain. The V gene lost 5 bases and the J gene lost 8 bases, with 13 bases spanning the gap. The CDR3 has 13 residues. CDR1 and CDR2 (germline): WSHSY, SAAADI.